What follows are 32 T cell receptor beta chains derived from one specimen sequenced in a study of cytomegalovirus exposure and HLA in healthy donors. PCR amplification relied on 60 Vbeta primers (plus 13 Jbeta primers). Sequenced by immunoSEQ multiplex PCR; TCRdb stores in-frame clones only, minus some. The data show tens of thousands of clones, with about 80% seen just once and just over 50% held by the top ten. Sequenced input: PBMCs. The source of these receptors is a man between 50 and 59 years old in good health and CMV-seropositive.

J is TRBJ1-1 and V is TRBV12-5; D gene uncertain. Trimming took off 2 bases at V and 0 bases at J, with 13 bases between the two ends. CDR1 is LGHNT and CDR2 is FRNRAP in the germline V gene. The CDR3 runs 16 residues. CDR3 loop: CASGLKQTGMNTEAFF. The CDR3 region has the DNA TGTGCTAGTGGTTTGAAGCAAACGGGAATGAACACTGAAGCTTTCTTT.

This clone turned up a few times. The CDR3 coding sequence is TGTGCCAGCTCACCACTGGGACAGGGGGACGGCTACACCTTC. The encoded protein is CASSPLGQGDGYTF. This sequence joins TRBV18 and TRBJ1-2; TRBD1 aligns across 11 bases. The V segment lost 1 base and the J segment 8 bases; nucleotides outside the gene matches: 3. The CDR3 runs to 14 residues. CDR1 is KGHSH and CDR2 is LQKENI in the germline V gene.

The rearrangement uses TRBV7-3 and TRBJ2-2; a possible D gene is TRBD2 (5 bases). Germline V gene data show CDR1 as SGHTA and CDR2 as FQGTGA. The CDR3 is 15 residues long. Trimming pared 5 bases from V and 1 base from J, leaving 11 bases between. As DNA, the CDR3 is TGTGCCAGCAGCCCCGGAGGAGAGAACACCGGGGAGCTGTTTTTT. Its translation is CASSPGGENTGELFF.

This chain's CDR3 is CASSETGLYYGYTF. The CDR3 DNA reads as TGTGCCAGCAGCGAGACAGGTTTATACTATGGCTACACCTTC. V usage is TRBV2 and J usage is TRBJ1-2, with TRBD1 as a possible D gene (6 bases). CDR3 size: 14 residues. V lost 6 bases, J lost 3 bases, and 14 bases lay in between. Germline values: CDR1 SNHLY, CDR2 FYNNEI.

This chain uses TRBV13 with TRBJ2-7, with 8 bases matching TRBD2. Trimming removed 6 bases from V and 3 bases from J; junction bases left unmatched: 10. Germline V gene sequence: CDR1 PRHDT, CDR2 FYEKMQ (reference sequence). The CDR3 spans 15 residues. The CDR3 region has the DNA TGTGCCAGCAGTTCCGGACTAGCTGGGCACTACGAGCAGTACTTC. Translated: CASSSGLAGHYEQYF.

The chain employs TRBV9 and TRBJ2-5; D may be TRBD2 (5 bases). Germline CDR1 reads SGDLS; CDR2 reads YYNGEE. The CDR3 is 15 amino acids. Trimming removed 0 bases from V and 2 bases from J, with 11 bases in between. CDR3 bases: TGTGCCAGCAGCGTAGGGCGGGCCATACAAGAGACCCAGTACTTC. This translates into CASSVGRAIQETQYF.

V gene TRBV7-6 combines with J gene TRBJ2-7; 8 bases line up with TRBD2. J lost 2 bases, V lost 0 bases, and 9 bases had no gene match. The germline V gene has CDR1 SGHVS and CDR2 FNYEAQ. The length of the CDR3 is 17 residues. The CDR3 DNA sequence: TGTGCCAGCAGCTTAGCGTCGTCCGGGACTAGACCCTACGAGCAGTACTTC. Residues: CASSLASSGTRPYEQYF.

This clone appeared a few times. The chain carries TRBV11-2 and TRBJ1-2; no firm D call. With 5 bases removed from V and 4 bases from J, the gap between germline ends came to 20 bases. The germline V gene has CDR1 SGHAT and CDR2 FQNNGV. The CDR3 runs 16 residues. CDR3: CASSPEGQAPIYGYTF. The CDR3 bases are TGTGCCAGCAGCCCTGAAGGCCAGGCGCCCATCTATGGCTACACCTTC. Variable domain in full (rest from reference TRBV11-2 and TRBJ1-2): EAGVAQSPRYKIIEKRQSVAFWCNPISGHATLYWYQQILGQGPKLLIQFQNNGVVDDSQLPKDRFSAERLKGVDSTLKIQPAKLEDSAVYLCASSPEGQAPIYGYTFGSGTRLTVV.

The chain employs TRBV9 and TRBJ1-3; 7 bases are shared with TRBD1. The germline V gene encodes CDR1 SGDLS and CDR2 YYNGEE. V gave up 3 bases and J gave up 0 bases; unmatched junction bases: 3. The CDR3 sequence is 15 residues long. CDR3 sequence reads: CASSAGQHSGNTIYF. DNA of the CDR3: TGTGCCAGCAGCGCGGGACAGCACTCTGGAAACACCATATATTTT.

The gene calls are TRBV5-6 and TRBJ1-1; D not resolved. Trimming left V 2 bases short and J 0 bases short, with 14 bases between. CDR1 is SGHDT and CDR2 is YYEEEE in the germline V gene. The CDR3 length is 16 residues. This CDR3 is CASSLIPQIMNTEAFF. CDR3 in DNA: TGTGCCAGCAGCTTAATCCCGCAGATCATGAACACTGAAGCTTTCTTT.

This clone was counted only a few times. J is TRBJ2-3 and V is TRBV27; 7 bases line up with TRBD1. The CDR3 runs 14 residues. J was trimmed by 6 bases and V by 6 bases; bases with no gene match: 9. The V gene's germline CDR1 is MNHEY and CDR2 SMNVEV (reference sequence). CDR3 region: CASRTRGKLDTQYF. For the CDR3, the DNA is TGTGCCAGCAGGACCAGGGGGAAATTGGATACGCAGTATTTT.

The V and J genes are TRBV20-1 and TRBJ1-2, with TRBD1 matching over 8 bases. Germline V gives CDR1 DFQATT, CDR2 SNEGSKA (reference sequence). V was clipped by 5 bases and J by 8 bases; unmatched bases: 4. This CDR3 is 11 amino acids long. CDR3 nucleotides: TGCAGTGCTCGCAGGGGGCAAGGCTACACCTTC. Its translation: CSARRGQGYTF.

The CDR3 DNA is TGTGCCAGCAGCTTGGGCCCTGGGGAGACCCAGTACTTC. Translating it yields CASSLGPGETQYF. V usage is TRBV7-3 and J usage is TRBJ2-5; D gene uncertain. This CDR3 has 13 residues. Germline V lookup: CDR1 SGHTA, CDR2 FQGTGA. Between the trimmed V and J ends, which lost 3 bases and 5 bases, there was a span of 10 bases. Looking up the rest from reference TRBV7-3 and TRBJ2-5 gives the full variable domain: GAGVSQTPSNKVTEKGKYVELRCDPISGHTALYWYRQSLGQGPEFLIYFQGTGAADDSGLPNDRFFAVRPEGSVSTLKIQRTERGDSAVYLCASSLGPGETQYFGPGTRLLVL.

A few counts support this clone. The chain joins TRBV30 to TRBJ1-5; no firm D call. This CDR3 is 15 amino acids long. Germline V gene lookup returns CDR1 GTSNPN and CDR2 SVGIG (reference sequence). Trimming cost V 0 bases and J 5 bases, with 14 bases left between them. The CDR3 nucleotides read TGTGCCTGGAGTGTAGGAGGGTTAGGGTATCAGCCCCAGCATTTT. It yields the protein CAWSVGGLGYQPQHF. The full variable domain, rest sourced from reference TRBV30 and TRBJ1-5, is SQTIHQWPATLVQPVGSPLSLECTVEGTSNPNLYWYRQAAGRGLQLLFYSVGIGQISSEVPQNLSASRPQDRQFILSSKKLLLSDSGFYLCAWSVGGLGYQPQHFGDGTRLSIL.

This chain joins TRBV9 and TRBJ2-2; 8 positions match TRBD2. V shed 1 base, J shed 0 bases, and the junction held 8 bases outside the gene matches. The CDR3 contains 18 residues. Germline CDR1 SGDLS, CDR2 YYNGEE. CDR3 coding DNA: TGTGCCAGCAGCGTATCCGGGACTAGGCGTGCGAACACCGGGGAGCTGTTTTTT. Amino acid sequence: CASSVSGTRRANTGELFF.

The rearrangement uses TRBV6-5 and TRBJ2-7, with D perhaps TRBD1 (5 bases). The V end was cut by 2 bases, the J end by 3 bases, with 8 bases between. Germline V gene data show CDR1 as MNHEY and CDR2 as SVGAGI. The CDR3 contains 13 residues. The CDR3 DNA follows: TGTGCCAGCAGTTACGGGGCAGTCTACGAGCAGTACTTC. It specifies CASSYGAVYEQYF.

The gene calls are TRBV5-4 and TRBJ2-3; D is undetermined. From germline, CDR1 is SGHNT and CDR2 YYREEE (reference sequence). The V end lost 0 bases, the J end lost 7 bases, and 15 bases lay between the germline ends. CDR3 length: 15 residues. As DNA, the CDR3 is TGTGCCAGCAGCTTGGATGCTAGTGCACAAAATACGCAGTATTTT. Residues: CASSLDASAQNTQYF.

This clone was seen once. The chain carries TRBV30 and TRBJ1-2; 7 bases agree with TRBD1. This CDR3 region has 13 residues. V trimming: 7 bases; J trimming: 6 bases; junction bases outside the gene matches: 11. Germline CDR1 reads GTSNPN; CDR2 reads SVGIG (reference sequence). This chain's CDR3 is CASRQGSRHGYTF. CDR3 DNA: TGTGCCTCCAGACAGGGAAGTAGACATGGCTACACCTTC.

The chain carries TRBV19 and TRBJ1-5; 7 bases agree with TRBD1. This CDR3 contains 13 residues. The V and J ends lost 8 bases and 6 bases, in that order; junction bases with no gene match: 7. Germline loops: CDR1 LNHDA, CDR2 SQIVND (reference sequence). CDR3: CASADRVGQPQHF. The CDR3 DNA reads TGTGCCAGTGCTGACAGGGTCGGTCAGCCCCAGCATTTT.

V and J are TRBV13 and TRBJ2-3; 13 positions agree with TRBD2. V lost 5 bases and J lost 0; bases outside the gene matches: 8. This CDR3 spans 18 amino acids. Per germline, CDR1 PRHDT and CDR2 FYEKMQ (reference sequence). CDR3 sequence: CASSPRTSGSISTDTQYF. CDR3 nucleotides: TGTGCCAGCAGCCCACGGACTAGCGGGAGTATCAGCACAGATACGCAGTATTTT. Complete variable domain (other parts from reference TRBV13 and TRBJ2-3): AAGVIQSPRHLIKEKRETATLKCYPIPRHDTVYWYQQGPGQDPQFLISFYEKMQSDKGSIPDRFSAQQFSDYHSELNMSSLELGDSALYFCASSPRTSGSISTDTQYFGPGTRLTVL.

The chain employs TRBV5-4 and TRBJ1-3; D is uncertain. Germline loops: CDR1 SGHNT, CDR2 YYREEE (reference sequence). Trimming left V 4 bases short and J 1 base short, with 6 bases between. The CDR3 extends over 13 amino acids. CDR3 region: CASSVLSGNTIYF. The CDR3 bases are TGTGCCAGCAGCGTCCTGTCTGGAAACACCATATATTTT.

The rearrangement uses TRBV6-1 and TRBJ2-5, with D possibly matching TRBD2 (6 bases). From germline, CDR1 is MNHNS and CDR2 SASEGT. The V end was cut by 8 bases, the J end by 5 bases, with 18 bases between. CDR3 length equals 14 residues. The DNA of the CDR3 is TGTGCCAGCGCGCGGGGTCCCCGGGGGGAGACCCAGTACTTC. This gives the protein CASARGPRGETQYF.

The V call is TRBV27, the J call TRBJ2-7; 13 nucleotides line up with TRBD2. The CDR3 is made up of 15 amino acids. V shed 6 bases, J shed 7 bases, and the junction held 9 bases outside the gene matches. The germline gives CDR1 MNHEY, CDR2 SMNVEV (reference sequence). The CDR3 sequence is CASRPTSGRGSEQYF. Written as DNA, the CDR3 is TGTGCCAGCAGACCTACTAGCGGGAGGGGGTCGGAGCAGTACTTC.

In its sample, this clone was seen once. This chain links TRBV21-1 with TRBJ2-7; the DNA was not used to check the table's D call, TRBD1. TRBV21-1 is given as a pseudogene. CDR3 length: 12 amino acids. The DNA for the CDR3 is TGTGCCAGCAGCTACAGGGGCTACGAGCAGTACTTC. This sequence encodes CASSYRGYEQYF.

The table lists this clone with a few counts. This chain joins TRBV6-4 and TRBJ2-1, with TRBD1 matching 11 bases. Germline trimming cut 0 bases from V and 6 bases from J; bases unmatched to any gene: 4. The CDR3 has 16 residues. Germline V lookup: CDR1 MRHNA, CDR2 SNTAGT. CDR3 region: CASSDSDRGRINEQFF. CDR3 DNA: TGTGCCAGCAGTGACTCGGACAGGGGGCGCATCAATGAGCAGTTCTTC.

The chain links TRBV28 to TRBJ2-7; 11 nucleotides match TRBD2. V trimming: 6 bases; J trimming: 6 bases; junction bases outside the gene matches: 10. From germline, CDR1 is MDHEN and CDR2 SYDVKM. CDR3 size: 15 residues. The CDR3 protein is CASRPSGRSGGEQYF. The CDR3 nucleotides are TGTGCCAGCAGGCCTAGCGGGAGGTCCGGTGGCGAGCAGTACTTC.

The CDR3 region is CASSEDGAGRETQYF. CDR3 in DNA: TGCGCCAGCAGTGAGGACGGGGCGGGACGAGAGACCCAGTACTTC. This chain uses TRBV10-1 with TRBJ2-5; maybe TRBD2 (6 bases). Trimming removed 2 bases at V and 4 bases at J, with 14 bases between. CDR3 length: 15 amino acids. The V gene's germline CDR1 is WNHNN and CDR2 SYGVQD (reference sequence).

In its sample, this clone was seen a few times. The CDR3 DNA reads as TGTGCCAGCAGTGTCAGGGACAATCAGCCCCAGCATTTT. It translates to CASSVRDNQPQHF. The V call is TRBV6-1, the J call TRBJ1-5, with D possibly matching TRBD1 (5 bases). The germline V gene has CDR1 MNHNS and CDR2 SASEGT. This CDR3 region has 13 residues. The V end lost 4 bases, the J end lost 3 bases, and 7 bases lay between the germline ends.

The chain has TRBV19 and TRBJ1-6; 10 nucleotides agree with TRBD1. Germline V gene data show CDR1 as LNHDA and CDR2 as SQIVND (reference sequence). J gave up 5 bases and V 9 bases, and 7 bases lay outside the gene matches. The CDR3 contains 15 residues. This CDR3 is CASRLGQGHNSPLHF. The CDR3 nucleotides are TGTGCCAGCCGCCTGGGACAGGGGCATAATTCACCCCTCCACTTT.

This CDR3 is CASTLRRGNTEAFF. DNA for the CDR3: TGTGCCAGCACCCTGCGACGGGGGAACACTGAAGCTTTCTTT. The rearrangement links TRBV6-5 to TRBJ1-1; D is unclear. In germline, CDR1 is MNHEY, CDR2 SVGAGI. Trimming shortened V by 7 bases and J by 1 base, and 13 bases separated the two germline ends. The CDR3 runs to 14 residues.

Comments on this clone: One junction end does not reproduce the germline sequence, and a read error may be involved. This rearrangement joins TRBV6-1 to TRBJ2-3; D is possibly TRBD2 (6 bases). This CDR3 comprises 14 residues. Germline V gene sequence: CDR1 MNHNS, CDR2 SASEGT. CDR3 protein: CDSSDSGSTDTQYF. The CDR3 coding sequence is TGTGACAGCAGTGACAGCGGGAGCACAGATACGCAGTATTTT.

The CDR3 spells CASSVGTGKMNTEAFF. CDR3 DNA sequence: TGTGCCAGCAGCGTAGGCACAGGAAAAATGAACACTGAAGCTTTCTTT. This rearrangement joins TRBV9 to TRBJ1-1, with D possibly TRBD1 on 5 matching bases. This CDR3 contains 16 residues. With 0 bases removed from V and 0 bases from J, the gap between germline ends came to 12 bases. Germline CDR1 reads SGDLS; CDR2 reads YYNGEE. The full variable domain, in which reference TRBV9 and TRBJ1-1 provide the parts outside the CDR3, is DSGVTQTPKHLITATGQRVTLRCSPRSGDLSVYWYQQSLDQGLQFLIQYYNGEERAKGNILERFSAQQFPDLHSELNLSSLELGDSALYFCASSVGTGKMNTEAFFGQGTRLTVV.